This TCR beta chain was recovered during a study of T cell changes during pregnancy in multiple sclerosis. Looked up from germline, CDR1 is LNHNV and CDR2 is YYDKDF (reference sequence). The trim removed 3 bases at V and 4 bases at J, leaving 13 bases unmatched. CDR3 length: 19 residues. This clone was seen once. Generated by immunoSEQ multiplex PCR, the TCRdb table keeps only in-frame clones and is missing some. This sample has 40,000 to 60,000 clones, with around 94% found just once. The chain uses TRBV15 and TRBJ2-3; 13 bases fit TRBD2. This receptor was identified in a female donor with multiple sclerosis, enrolled in a pregnancy study. Sequenced material: CD8+ T cells from peripheral blood mononuclear cells, taken before pregnancy. CDR3 region: CATSSGTSGNQDGSDTQYF. The CDR3 coding sequence is TGTGCCACCAGCAGTGGGACTAGCGGGAACCAAGACGGTTCAGATACGCAGTATTTT.